A selection of T cell receptor beta chains follows, all from one sample in a study of Ad26.COV2.S vaccination and SARS-CoV-2 variants. The data were produced by immunoSEQ multiplex PCR, yet TCRdb's version contains in-frame clones alone and is incomplete. The table lists about 440,000 clones, less than 95% of them singletons. Specimen: peripheral blood, collected in a trial of Ad26.COV2.S vaccine versus placebo. The receptors derive from a person between 18 and 60 years old who received the Ad26.COV2.S COVID-19 vaccine or a placebo. Each CDR3 is given without its conserved first and last residue.

>TRBV29-1|12
SVMSTGLTSEQY
>TRBV14|12
ASSPLGSAGELF
>TRBV10-3|13
AISESSGRGNEQF
>TRBV13|13
ASSLSAGSSYEQY
>TRBV27|13
ASSFSPYSPYEQY
>TRBV7-2|12
ASSATGLVYGYT
>TRBV4-1|15
ASSQEGVAGGPETQY
>TRBV14|14
ASSQVALAGYNEQF
>TRBV4-3|14
TSSQEGTSANYEQY
>TRBV29-1|14
SLGGASGESTDTQY
>TRBV9|13
ASSVGTGGSYEQY
>TRBV28|12
ASSPGLSNQPQH
>TRBV10-2|13
ASSGRLAGLGEQF
>TRBV7-9|14
ASSPLTGLTNEKLF
>TRBV3-1/TRBV3-2|12
ASSLRGDEGGYT